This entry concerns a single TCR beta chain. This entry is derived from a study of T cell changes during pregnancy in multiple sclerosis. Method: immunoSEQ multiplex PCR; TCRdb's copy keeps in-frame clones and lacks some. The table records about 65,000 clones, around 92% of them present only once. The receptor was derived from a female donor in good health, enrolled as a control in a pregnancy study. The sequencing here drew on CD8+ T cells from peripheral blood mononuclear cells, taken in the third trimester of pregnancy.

As DNA, the CDR3 is TGTGCCAGCAGTTGGGAGACCGGGGGGGCTTATGGCTACACCTTC. Its translation: CASSWETGGAYGYTF. The chain links TRBV27 to TRBJ1-2; a weak D match, TRBD1 (6 bases). Trimming stripped 4 bases from V and 5 bases from J, with 17 bases between. Germline-derived CDR1 and CDR2 are MNHEY and SMNVEV (reference sequence). The CDR3 consists of 15 residues.